Following are 29 T cell receptor beta chains from one sample sequenced in a study of blood T cell repertoires in COVID-19. Data came from immunoSEQ multiplex PCR; TCRdb stores just in-frame clones and leaves some out. The sample lists some 390,000 clones; more than 70% were seen once. The sequenced sample consisted of peripheral blood. These receptors came from a woman in her fifties or sixties with COVID-19, enrolled during active disease.

V and J are TRBV9 and TRBJ1-3; 9 nucleotides agree with TRBD1. Germline lookup yields CDR1 SGDLS and CDR2 YYNGEE. The CDR3 consists of 14 residues. The V segment lost 1 base and the J segment 4 bases; nucleotides outside the gene matches: 0. The CDR3 reads CASSVTGGGNTIYF. CDR3 nucleotides: TGTGCCAGCAGCGTAACAGGGGGCGGAAACACCATATATTTT.

V and J are TRBV29-1 and TRBJ2-3, with D maybe TRBD1 (6 bases). V was pared by 7 bases and J by 7 bases, with 24 bases between. CDR1 is SQVTM, CDR2 ANQGSEA, per germline. The length of the CDR3 is 15 residues. Here the CDR3 reads CSAGTRGRNANTQYF. The CDR3 DNA reads as TGCAGCGCAGGTACCAGGGGTAGAAATGCGAATACGCAGTATTTT.

The gene calls are TRBV18 and TRBJ2-6, with D possibly TRBD1 on 7 matching bases. The CDR3 length is 21 residues. Trimming cost V 0 bases and J 2 bases, with 23 bases left between them. The germline gives CDR1 KGHSH, CDR2 LQKENI. As DNA, the CDR3 is TGTGCCAGCTCACCACCTTCCGCAGGGGGGCCCGTTCGTGCTGGGGCCAACGTCCTGACTTTC. Translation: CASSPPSAGGPVRAGANVLTF.

The chain employs TRBV2 and TRBJ2-1; 7 bases fit TRBD2. Germline CDR1 and CDR2: SNHLY and FYNNEI. The trim removed 7 bases at V and 4 bases at J, leaving 10 bases unmatched. This CDR3 comprises 15 residues. CDR3 loop: CASTPSGLEYNEQFF. CDR3 DNA sequence: TGTGCCAGCACTCCTTCCGGACTAGAATACAATGAGCAGTTCTTC.

The V and J genes are TRBV29-1 and TRBJ1-1; 8 bases align to TRBD1. Germline V lookup: CDR1 SQVTM, CDR2 ANQGSEA. V trimming: 3 bases; J trimming: 6 bases; junction bases outside the gene matches: 3. This CDR3 has 12 residues. The DNA of the CDR3 is TGCAGCGTTGATGACAGGGGACCTGAAGCTTTCTTT. It is translated as CSVDDRGPEAFF.

The rearrangement links TRBV18 to TRBJ2-5, with no clear D. Germline-derived CDR1 and CDR2 are KGHSH and LQKENI. This CDR3 is built from 13 residues. Trimming took 0 bases from V and 5 from J, leaving 7 bases between them. The CDR3 reads CASSPPLGETQYF. The CDR3 nucleotides read TGTGCCAGCTCACCACCCCTCGGGGAGACCCAGTACTTC.

The chain couples TRBV5-6 to TRBJ1-6, with 8 bases lining up with TRBD1. V was clipped by 3 bases and J by 7 bases; unmatched bases: 3. Germline assignment: CDR1 SGHDT and CDR2 YYEEEE. The CDR3 is 14 amino acids. CDR3 in amino acids: CASSSRDRNSPLHF. For the CDR3, the DNA is TGTGCCAGCAGCTCCCGGGACAGGAATTCACCCCTCCACTTT.

The chain carries TRBV9 and TRBJ1-3, with 7 nucleotides matching TRBD1. Trimming cost V 3 bases and J 0 bases; bases outside gene matches: 6. The CDR3 covers 16 residues. Germline V lookup: CDR1 SGDLS, CDR2 YYNGEE. The CDR3, as DNA: TGTGCCAGCAGCGCCCGTGACAGGGTCTCTGGAAACACCATATATTTT. Encoded protein: CASSARDRVSGNTIYF.

The V call is TRBV27, the J call TRBJ2-2; tentative D call: TRBD1 (5 bases). The germline V and J ends were trimmed by 9 bases and 1 base, with 9 bases remaining between them. The CDR3 loop spans 13 amino acids. Germline CDR1 is MNHEY and CDR2 is SMNVEV (reference sequence). CDR3 sequence (DNA): TGTGCCAGTAAGGGGTGGAACACCGGGGAGCTGTTTTTT. This sequence encodes CASKGWNTGELFF.

This rearrangement joins TRBV7-9 to TRBJ1-1; D is perhaps TRBD1 (6 bases). This CDR3 is built from 14 residues. Germline loops: CDR1 SEHNR, CDR2 FQNEAQ (reference sequence). The germline V and J ends were trimmed by 3 bases and 2 bases, with 10 bases remaining between them. CDR3 loop: CASSLAGTNTEAFF. The DNA for the CDR3 is TGTGCCAGCAGCTTGGCCGGGACAAACACTGAAGCTTTCTTT.

The CDR3 here is CASSQGTGGENGFYEQYF. For the CDR3, the DNA is TGCGCCAGCAGCCAAGGGACAGGGGGAGAAAACGGATTCTACGAGCAGTACTTC. The chain joins TRBV4-1 to TRBJ2-7; 10 nucleotides line up with TRBD1. V shed 1 base, J shed 3 bases, and the junction held 12 bases outside the gene matches. This CDR3 comprises 18 residues. CDR1 and CDR2 from the germline V gene are MGHRA and YSYEKL.

This rearrangement joins TRBV29-1 to TRBJ2-1; 11 nucleotides match TRBD1. Germline assignment: CDR1 SQVTM and CDR2 ANQGSEA. The CDR3 extends over 13 amino acids. The CDR3 bases are TGCACCTTTTGGGACAGGGGGTACAATGAGCAGTTCTTC. Amino acids: CTFWDRGYNEQFF.

V gene TRBV4-2 combines with J gene TRBJ1-2; possibly TRBD1 for D (5 bases). V was pared by 4 bases and J by 4 bases, with 19 bases between. The CDR3 sequence is 16 residues long. Looked up from germline, CDR1 is LGHNA and CDR2 is YNFKEQ. The CDR3 here is CASSPLTDGLGYGYTF. In DNA, the CDR3 is TGTGCCAGCAGCCCACTGACAGACGGGTTGGGCTATGGCTACACCTTC.

The chain employs TRBV19 and TRBJ1-2; 12 bases align to TRBD1. The V segment lost 7 bases and the J segment 4 bases; nucleotides outside the gene matches: 4. CDR3 length: 14 residues. In germline, CDR1 is LNHDA, CDR2 SQIVND (reference sequence). DNA of the CDR3: TGTGCCAGTATCGGGGGACAGGGGGCCTATGGCTACACCTTC. It is translated as CASIGGQGAYGYTF.

This clone showed up just once. The V gene is TRBV3-1 (or the pseudogene TRBV3-2), the J gene TRBJ2-6, with 8 bases matching TRBD1. The junction had 3 bases not matched to a gene; V was cut back by 4 bases and J by 4 bases. The CDR3 length is 15 residues. Germline V CDR1 and CDR2: LGHDT, YNNKEL (reference sequence). CDR3 loop: CASSRRGQGANVLTF. CDR3 sequence (DNA): TGTGCCAGCAGCCGCAGGGGGCAAGGGGCCAACGTCCTGACTTTC.

The chain has TRBV18 and TRBJ2-2; D is unclear. The germline CDR1 and CDR2 sequences are KGHSH and LQKENI. This CDR3 contains 15 residues. V lost 1 base and J lost 0, with 6 bases in between. Here the CDR3 reads CASSPLRTNTGELFF. DNA of the CDR3: TGTGCCAGCTCACCACTCCGTACGAACACCGGGGAGCTGTTTTTT.

The chain employs TRBV19 and TRBJ1-2; no definite D call. The CDR3 consists of 16 residues. Trimming removed 1 base from V and 0 bases from J, with 12 bases in between. CDR1 is LNHDA, CDR2 SQIVND, per germline (reference sequence). CDR3 protein: CASSIGRQLANYGYTF. The CDR3 DNA follows: TGTGCCAGTAGTATAGGTCGGCAGCTAGCTAACTATGGCTACACCTTC.

This rearrangement joins TRBV7-8 to TRBJ1-5, with D possibly being TRBD1 (6 bases). The V end lost 5 bases, the J end lost 3 bases, and 23 bases lay between the germline ends. CDR3 length equals 18 residues. From germline, CDR1 is SGHVS and CDR2 FQNEAQ. CDR3 DNA sequence: TGTGCCAGCAGCCGGGGGGGGCAGGGTTCTAATAACAATCAGCCCCAGCATTTT. It codes for CASSRGGQGSNNNQPQHF.

CDR3: CASSPGTDNEKLFF. The DNA of the CDR3 is TGTGCCAGCAGTCCCGGGACAGATAATGAAAAACTGTTTTTT. The chain joins TRBV28 to TRBJ1-4; 7 bases map to TRBD1. From germline, CDR1 is MDHEN and CDR2 SYDVKM. V dropped 5 bases and J dropped 4; count of bases not matched to a gene: 4. The CDR3 is 14 amino acids.

This clone appeared once. This chain links TRBV6-5 with TRBJ2-7, with a possible D match to TRBD1 (5 bases). Looked up from germline, CDR1 is MNHEY and CDR2 is SVGAGI. Trimming took off 6 bases at V and 0 bases at J, with 9 bases between the two ends. The CDR3 runs to 13 residues. CDR3 sequence reads: CASRPTVSYEQYF. CDR3 in DNA: TGTGCCAGCAGGCCGACAGTCTCCTACGAGCAGTACTTC.

The J gene is TRBJ1-3, the V gene TRBV19; D call uncertain. The V end lost 3 bases, the J end lost 5 bases, and 2 bases lay between the germline ends. The CDR3 extends over 11 amino acids. The germline V gene encodes CDR1 LNHDA and CDR2 SQIVND (reference sequence). The CDR3 reads CASSIRNTIYF. The CDR3, as DNA: TGTGCCAGTAGTATCAGAAACACCATATATTTT.

The chain uses TRBV5-1 and TRBJ2-7; 7 positions match TRBD2. The CDR3 totals 13 residues. CDR1 is SGHRS and CDR2 is YFSETQ in the germline V gene. V lost 0 bases and J lost 5; bases outside the gene matches: 2. For the CDR3, the DNA is TGCGCCAGCAGCTTGGTGGGGGGGAACGAGCAGTACTTC. Protein sequence: CASSLVGGNEQYF.

J is TRBJ2-7 and V is TRBV7-8; D may be TRBD2 (5 bases). Germline CDR1 is SGHVS and CDR2 is FQNEAQ. Deletions cut 5 bases from V and 10 bases from J, with 12 bases between. This CDR3 region has 11 residues. CDR3 loop: CASSPADFQYF. Here the CDR3 DNA reads TGTGCCAGCAGCCCCGCGGACTTCCAGTACTTC. Full variable domain (missing parts from reference TRBV7-8 and TRBJ2-7): GAGVSQSPRYKVAKRGQDVALRCDPISGHVSLFWYQQALGQGPEFLTYFQNEAQLDKSGLPSDRFFAERPEGSVSTLKIQRTQQEDSAVYLCASSPADFQYFGPGTRLTVT.

The V call is TRBV5-4, the J call TRBJ2-7, with D perhaps TRBD1 (6 bases). Germline V CDR1 and CDR2: SGHNT, YYREEE (reference sequence). The CDR3 contains 17 residues. V was trimmed by 1 base and J by 2 bases, leaving 19 bases between them. The CDR3 bases are TGTGCCAGCAGCTTGCGGGTACCAGGGGCCCCCACCTACGAGCAGTACTTC. It codes for CASSLRVPGAPTYEQYF. Looking up the rest from reference TRBV5-4 and TRBJ2-7 gives the full variable domain: ETGVTQSPTHLIKTRGQQVTLRCSSQSGHNTVSWYQQALGQGPQFIFQYYREEENGRGNFPPRFSGLQFPNYSSELNVNALELDDSALYLCASSLRVPGAPTYEQYFGPGTRLTVT.

The V call is TRBV6-2 or TRBV6-3, the J call TRBJ2-1, with 9 bases fitting TRBD1. J gave up 4 bases and V 5 bases, and 21 bases lay outside the gene matches. The CDR3 runs to 20 residues. CDR1 is MNHEY and CDR2 is SVGEGT in the germline V gene. CDR3 sequence (DNA): TGTGCCAGCAGTGTTCCCCGGGACAGGGCCCCCGCCACGTTTTACAATGAGCAGTTCTTC. It is translated as CASSVPRDRAPATFYNEQFF.

Worth noting for this clone: The germline gene is not matched at one end of the junction; a read error may be the cause. J is TRBJ1-5 and V is TRBV18; 9 bases map to TRBD1. The CDR3 extends over 17 amino acids. Per germline, CDR1 KGHSH and CDR2 LQKENI. The CDR3 bases are TGTGCCAGTTCACCCACAGGGGGCCTTTATAGCAATCAGCCCCAGCATTTT. The encoded protein is CASSPTGGLYSNQPQHF.

Comments on this clone: At one end the junction does not follow the germline gene, possibly because of a read error. V usage is TRBV11-3 and J usage is TRBJ2-3; D is ambiguous. The CDR3 is made up of 12 amino acids. Germline CDR1 SGHNT, CDR2 YENEEA. CDR3 in amino acids: CASSHNDRTADF. In DNA form, the CDR3 reads TGTGCCAGCAGCCATAATGACCGTACCGCGGATTTT.

The rearrangement joins TRBV6-6 to TRBJ2-7, with D maybe TRBD1 (5 bases). The V end lost 7 bases, the J end lost 4 bases, and 17 bases lay between the germline ends. CDR3 length: 14 residues. Germline-derived CDR1 and CDR2 are MNHNY and SVGAGI (reference sequence). CDR3 in amino acids: CASTPFIGAYEQYF. CDR3 in DNA: TGTGCCAGCACCCCCTTTATAGGGGCTTACGAGCAGTACTTC.

This clone was seen a single time. This chain links TRBV29-1 with TRBJ1-1; D may be TRBD1 (5 bases). The V end was cut by 7 bases, the J end by 6 bases, with 12 bases between. The CDR3 sequence is 11 residues long. Germline V gives CDR1 SQVTM, CDR2 ANQGSEA. The CDR3 nucleotides are TGCAGCGCCGGGCGGGGCCCTGAAGCTTTCTTT. It codes for CSAGRGPEAFF.